The T cell receptor (beta chain) under discussion was sequenced for a study of OX40 agonist ivuxolimab in advanced cancers. Looking at the study overall: Two patients with cutaneous melanoma and one with hepatocellular carcinoma, three in total, showed partial responses.

Repertoires were generated with immunoSEQ multiplex PCR, while TCRdb's copy carries only in-frame clones and drops some. The data hold 30,000 to 45,000 clones, with roughly 92% observed a single time. Germline V gives CDR1 MNHEY, CDR2 SVGAGI. The V and J ends lost 5 bases and 3 bases, in that order; junction bases with no gene match: 6. This CDR3 comprises 15 residues. V gene TRBV6-5 combines with J gene TRBJ1-5; 8 bases agree with TRBD1. This clonotype was sampled from an adult with an advanced solid tumor such as melanoma, head and neck, liver or kidney cancer. The sample was CD4+ or CD8+ T cells sorted from blood, taken in a trial of the OX40 agonist ivuxolimab. In DNA form, the CDR3 reads TGTGCCAGCAGTCCCACGGACAGGGTCAATCAGCCCCAGCATTTT. This gives the protein CASSPTDRVNQPQHF.